Listed below are T cell receptor beta chains from one sample, sequenced in a study of blood T cell repertoires in COVID-19. Produced via immunoSEQ multiplex PCR; TCRdb's table is partial and in-frame only. The sample includes approximately 70,000 clones, over 80% seen only once; the top ten take about 19%. Sequenced input: peripheral blood. The source is a human donor in a cohort sampled during active COVID-19. CDR3s include the opening cysteine and the closing phenylalanine or tryptophan. The order of the fields is V gene, clone size, J gene, CDR3 protein. The size entry is marked missing in some rows and otherwise reads once, few, many or a size class.

V gene: TRBV19
clone size: NA
J gene: TRBJ1-3
CDR3 protein: CASSISAGLGNTIYF

V gene: TRBV2
clone size: NA
J gene: TRBJ1-1
CDR3 protein: CASNVEGNTEAFF

V gene: TRBV6-5
clone size: NA
J gene: TRBJ2-6
CDR3 protein: CASTFRSGANVLTF

V gene: TRBV7-2
clone size: NA
J gene: TRBJ2-7
CDR3 protein: CASSSAPRDGYEQYF

V gene: TRBV6-1
clone size: NA
J gene: TRBJ2-7
CDR3 protein: CASSETRTYEQYF

V gene: TRBV4-2
clone size: NA
J gene: TRBJ2-5
CDR3 protein: CASSLLREGETQYF

V gene: TRBV2
clone size: few
J gene: TRBJ1-5
CDR3 protein: CASSGQKGQPQHF

V gene: TRBV9
clone size: NA
J gene: TRBJ2-7
CDR3 protein: CASSVTGTGGIEQYF

V gene: TRBV20-1
clone size: NA
J gene: TRBJ2-2
CDR3 protein: CSATVTGELFF

V gene: TRBV7-2
clone size: NA
J gene: TRBJ1-5
CDR3 protein: CASSLWLTGGSQPQHF

V gene: TRBV7-8
clone size: NA
J gene: TRBJ1-5
CDR3 protein: CASSFSRTGNQPQHF

V gene: TRBV18
clone size: once
J gene: TRBJ2-5
CDR3 protein: CASSPEGARQETQYF

V gene: TRBV5-1
clone size: NA
J gene: TRBJ2-6
CDR3 protein: CASSQGAAGANVLTF

V gene: TRBV6-5
clone size: NA
J gene: TRBJ2-7
CDR3 protein: CASRARQESYEQYF

V gene: TRBV12-1
clone size: NA
J gene: TRBJ1-1
CDR3 protein: CASSFGSGGNTEAFF

V gene: TRBV5-1
clone size: NA
J gene: TRBJ2-2
CDR3 protein: CASSVLTGMSTGELFF